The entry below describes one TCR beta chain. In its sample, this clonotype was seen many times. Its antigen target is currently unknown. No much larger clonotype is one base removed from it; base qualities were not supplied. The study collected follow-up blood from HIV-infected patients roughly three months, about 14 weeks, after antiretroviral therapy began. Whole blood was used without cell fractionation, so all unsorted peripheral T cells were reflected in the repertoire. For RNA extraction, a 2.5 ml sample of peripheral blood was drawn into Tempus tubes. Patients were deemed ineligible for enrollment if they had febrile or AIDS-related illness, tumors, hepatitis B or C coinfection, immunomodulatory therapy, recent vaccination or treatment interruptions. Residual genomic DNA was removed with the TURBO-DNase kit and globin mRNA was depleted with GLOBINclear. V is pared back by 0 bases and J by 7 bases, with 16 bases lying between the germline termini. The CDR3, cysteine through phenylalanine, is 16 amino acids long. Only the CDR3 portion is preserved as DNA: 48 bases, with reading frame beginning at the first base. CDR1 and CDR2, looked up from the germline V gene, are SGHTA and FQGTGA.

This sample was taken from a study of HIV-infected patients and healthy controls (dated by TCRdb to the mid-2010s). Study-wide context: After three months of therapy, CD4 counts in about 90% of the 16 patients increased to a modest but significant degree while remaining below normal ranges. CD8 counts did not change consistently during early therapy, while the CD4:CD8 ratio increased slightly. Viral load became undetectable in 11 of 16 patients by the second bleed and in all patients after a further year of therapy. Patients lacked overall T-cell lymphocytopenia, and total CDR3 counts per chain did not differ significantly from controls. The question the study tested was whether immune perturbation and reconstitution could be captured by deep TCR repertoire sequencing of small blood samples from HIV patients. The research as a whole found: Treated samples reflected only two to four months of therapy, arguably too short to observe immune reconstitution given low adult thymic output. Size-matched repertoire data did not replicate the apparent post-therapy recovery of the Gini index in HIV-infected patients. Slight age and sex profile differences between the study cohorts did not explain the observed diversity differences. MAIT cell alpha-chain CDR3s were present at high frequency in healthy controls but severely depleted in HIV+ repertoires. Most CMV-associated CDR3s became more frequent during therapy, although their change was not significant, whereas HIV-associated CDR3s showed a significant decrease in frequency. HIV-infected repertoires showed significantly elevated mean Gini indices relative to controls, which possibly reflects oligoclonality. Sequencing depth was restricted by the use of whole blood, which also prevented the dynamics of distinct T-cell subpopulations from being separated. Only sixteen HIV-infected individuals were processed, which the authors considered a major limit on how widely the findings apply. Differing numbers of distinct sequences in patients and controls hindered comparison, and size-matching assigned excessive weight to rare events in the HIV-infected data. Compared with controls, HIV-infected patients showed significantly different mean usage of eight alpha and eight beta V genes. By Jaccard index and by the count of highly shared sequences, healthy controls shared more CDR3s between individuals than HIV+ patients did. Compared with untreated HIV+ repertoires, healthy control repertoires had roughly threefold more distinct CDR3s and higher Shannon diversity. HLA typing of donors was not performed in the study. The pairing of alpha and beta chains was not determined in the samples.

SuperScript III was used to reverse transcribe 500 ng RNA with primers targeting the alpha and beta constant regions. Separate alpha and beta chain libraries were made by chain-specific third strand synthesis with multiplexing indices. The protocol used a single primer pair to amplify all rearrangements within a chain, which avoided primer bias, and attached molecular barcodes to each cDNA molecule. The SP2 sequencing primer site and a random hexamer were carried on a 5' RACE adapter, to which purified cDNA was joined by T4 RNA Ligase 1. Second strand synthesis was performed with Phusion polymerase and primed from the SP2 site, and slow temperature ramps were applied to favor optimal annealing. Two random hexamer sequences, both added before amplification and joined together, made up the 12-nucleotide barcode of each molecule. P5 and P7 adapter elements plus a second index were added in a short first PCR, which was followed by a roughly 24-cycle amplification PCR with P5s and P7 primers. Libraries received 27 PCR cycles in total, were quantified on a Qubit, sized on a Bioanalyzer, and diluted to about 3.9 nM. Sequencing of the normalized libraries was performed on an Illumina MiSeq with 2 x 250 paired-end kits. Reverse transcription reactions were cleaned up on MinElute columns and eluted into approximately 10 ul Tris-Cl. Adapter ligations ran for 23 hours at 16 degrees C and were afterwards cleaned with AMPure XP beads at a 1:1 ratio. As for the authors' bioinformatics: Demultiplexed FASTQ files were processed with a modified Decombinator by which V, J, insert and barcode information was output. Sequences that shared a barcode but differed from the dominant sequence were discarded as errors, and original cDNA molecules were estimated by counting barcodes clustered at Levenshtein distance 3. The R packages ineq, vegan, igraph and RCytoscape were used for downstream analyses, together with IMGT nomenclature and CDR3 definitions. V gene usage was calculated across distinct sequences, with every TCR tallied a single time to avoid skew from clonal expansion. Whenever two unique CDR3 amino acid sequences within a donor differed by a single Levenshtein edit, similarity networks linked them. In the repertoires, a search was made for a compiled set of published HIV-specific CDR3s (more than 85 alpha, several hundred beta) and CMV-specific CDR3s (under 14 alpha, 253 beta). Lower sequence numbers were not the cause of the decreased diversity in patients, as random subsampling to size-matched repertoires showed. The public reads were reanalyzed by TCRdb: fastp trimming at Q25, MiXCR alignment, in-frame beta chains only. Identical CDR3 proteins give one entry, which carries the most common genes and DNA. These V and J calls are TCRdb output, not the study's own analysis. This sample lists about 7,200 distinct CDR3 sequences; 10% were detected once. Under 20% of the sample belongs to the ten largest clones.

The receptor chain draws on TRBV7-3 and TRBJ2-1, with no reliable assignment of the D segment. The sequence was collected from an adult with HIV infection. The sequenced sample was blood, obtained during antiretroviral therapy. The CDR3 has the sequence CASSLTIRSHQNEQFF. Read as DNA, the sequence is TGTGCCAGCAGCTTAACCATACGTTCCCACCAGAATGAGCAGTTCTTC.